The 9 T cell receptor beta chains reported below all come from one sample, sequenced in a study of regulatory dendritic cells for organ transplantation. Libraries were prepared by immunoSEQ multiplex PCR; TCRdb keeps only in-frame clonotypes and omits some of them. There are about 20,000 clones in the sample; around 86% occur only once, and just over 0.25% lies in the top ten. What these receptors recognize is not known. Sorted T cells were CFSE-labeled and cultured less than 6 days with allogeneic regulatory or mature dendritic cells at 1:10. The sequenced material came from naive CD4+ T cells from blood cultured with dendritic cells. Subset meaning: CD45RA+ naive T cells. The receptors were gathered from a human donor in good health.

This clone was counted between two and nine times. The chain has TRBV6-5 and TRBJ2-3; 8 positions agree with TRBD2. This CDR3 has 15 amino acids. Germline lookup yields CDR1 MNHEY and CDR2 SVGAGI. V was clipped by 6 bases and J by 6 bases; unmatched bases: 11. In nucleotides, the CDR3 is TGTGCCAGCAGCCGCGGGGGCGGGGGGTACGATACGCAGTATTTT. The encoded protein is CASSRGGGGYDTQYF.

This chain joins TRBV9 and TRBJ2-1; TRBD1 is a possible D gene (5 bases). The V end was cut by 4 bases, the J end by 9 bases, with 17 bases between. Germline V CDR1 and CDR2: SGDLS, YYNGEE. The CDR3 contains 14 residues. CDR3 sequence reads: CASSPTDHPIEQFF. The CDR3 DNA follows: TGTGCCAGCAGCCCGACAGACCATCCAATTGAGCAGTTCTTC.

The chain links TRBV5-4 to TRBJ2-3; 11 nucleotides align to TRBD2. The CDR3 spans 16 residues. Looked up from germline, CDR1 is SGHNT and CDR2 is YYREEE (reference sequence). V gave up 4 bases and J gave up 0 bases; unmatched junction bases: 4. CDR3 DNA: TGTGCCAGCAGCGCCCGGACTAGCGGGAGCACAGATACGCAGTATTTT. Amino acids: CASSARTSGSTDTQYF.

The genes are TRBV18 and TRBJ2-5; D is undetermined. In germline, CDR1 is KGHSH, CDR2 LQKENI. The CDR3 is made up of 14 amino acids. V shed 6 bases and J shed 5 bases, with 16 bases lying between them. This chain's CDR3 is CASSDSDPWETQYF. CDR3 nucleotides: TGTGCCAGCTCGGATTCAGATCCGTGGGAGACCCAGTACTTC.

The genes are TRBV28 and TRBJ1-2; a weak D match, TRBD1 (5 bases). Germline CDR1 and CDR2: MDHEN and SYDVKM. V was trimmed by 7 bases and J by 3 bases, leaving 15 bases between them. The CDR3 runs to 14 residues. The CDR3 bases are TGTGCCAGCACCATTTCGGGGGAGGACTATGGCTACACCTTC. Its protein product is CASTISGEDYGYTF.

The chain combines TRBV19 with TRBJ2-7; D gene ambiguous. V lost 6 bases and J lost 3, with 15 bases in between. Germline V lookup: CDR1 LNHDA, CDR2 SQIVND (reference sequence). The CDR3 totals 14 residues. The CDR3 region is CASSSRLLDYEQYF. As DNA, the CDR3 is TGTGCCAGTAGCTCCCGACTTCTCGACTACGAGCAGTACTTC.

The CDR3 bases are TGTGCCAGCAGCTTAGTGGGTAGCGGAGGCACAGATACGCAGTATTTT. Translating it yields CASSLVGSGGTDTQYF. The chain couples TRBV7-9 to TRBJ2-3; D possibly corresponds to TRBD2 (6 bases). CDR3 length: 16 amino acids. The V end was cut by 1 base, the J end by 1 base, with 12 bases between. CDR1 SEHNR and CDR2 FQNEAQ come from the germline V gene (reference sequence).

The chain carries TRBV11-2 and TRBJ2-1, with 14 bases fitting TRBD2. CDR3 length equals 13 residues. The ends lost 6 bases at V and 15 bases at J; junction bases unmatched: 7. Germline CDR1 SGHAT, CDR2 FQNNGV. CDR3 sequence: CASRLTSGRVLFF. The CDR3 nucleotides are TGTGCCAGCAGATTGACTAGCGGGAGGGTCTTGTTCTTC.

The chain links TRBV4-3 to TRBJ2-3; D is tentatively TRBD1 or TRBD2 (6 bases each). V shed 0 bases and J shed 2 bases, with 12 bases lying between them. The CDR3 is made up of 16 amino acids. Germline V gene sequence: CDR1 LGHNA, CDR2 YSLEER. CDR3 nucleotide sequence: TGCGCCAGCAGCCAAGACCCGGGGGCCTACACAGATACGCAGTATTTT. Its translation: CASSQDPGAYTDTQYF.